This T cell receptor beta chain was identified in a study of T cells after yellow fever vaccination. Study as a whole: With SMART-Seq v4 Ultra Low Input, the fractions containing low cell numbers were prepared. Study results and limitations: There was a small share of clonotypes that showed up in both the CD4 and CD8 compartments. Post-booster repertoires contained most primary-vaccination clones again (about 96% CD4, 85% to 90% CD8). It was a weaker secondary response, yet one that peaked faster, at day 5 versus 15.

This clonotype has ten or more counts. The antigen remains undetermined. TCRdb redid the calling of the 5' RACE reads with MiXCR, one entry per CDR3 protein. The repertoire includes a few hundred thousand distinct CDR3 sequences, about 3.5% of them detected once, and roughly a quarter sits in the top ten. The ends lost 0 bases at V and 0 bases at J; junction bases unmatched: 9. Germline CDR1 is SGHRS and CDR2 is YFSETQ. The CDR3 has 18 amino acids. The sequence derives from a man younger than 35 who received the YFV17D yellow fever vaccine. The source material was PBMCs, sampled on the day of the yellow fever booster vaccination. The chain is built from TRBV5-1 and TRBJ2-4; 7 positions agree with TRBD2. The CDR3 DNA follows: TGCGCCAGCAGCTTGGGTCGACTCGCGGGGGTAGCCAAAAACATTCAGTACTTC. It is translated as CASSLGRLAGVAKNIQYF.